This T cell receptor beta chain was recorded in a study of shared clonotypes between healthy human individuals. Points from the study as a whole: The sharing of 4.5% to 5% of naive CD4 clonotypes was seen across a handful of donors. The study found lower generation probabilities in non-shared clonotypes than in those shared by all four donors.

This clone was observed a single time. Antigen: not known. The DNA input per sorted-subset replicate PCR was 200 ng, corresponding to roughly 30,000 T cell genomes. Repertoires were generated with immunoSEQ multiplex PCR, while TCRdb's copy carries only in-frame clones and drops some. This sample has roughly 2.2 million clones; 85% to 95% occur once, and the top ten carry about 0.37%. Per the germline V gene, CDR1 is SQVTM and CDR2 is ANQGSEA. V lost 7 bases, J lost 8 bases, and 14 bases lay in between. The CDR3 covers 11 residues. CD45RA+ naive and CD45RA-negative memory subsets were separated from CD4+ cells.

The chain recombines TRBV29-1 with TRBJ1-2, with D uncertain. Material: naive CD4+ T cells from PBMCs. Subset of the sample: CD45RA+ positively selected. The clonotype was recovered from a man between 18 and 29 years old in good health. Some clones in this sample may be carry-over from other donors' samples. The DNA for the CDR3 is TGCAGCGCAGGCCAATTTGAAGGCTACACCTTC. This translates into CSAGQFEGYTF. Drawing the rest from reference TRBV29-1 and TRBJ1-2, the complete variable domain is SAVISQKPSRDICQRGTSLTIQCQVDSQVTMMFWYRQQPGQSLTLIATANQGSEATYESGFVIDKFPISRPNLTFSTLTVSNMSPEDSSIYLCSAGQFEGYTFGSGTRLTVV.